The 17 T cell receptor beta chains given below trace back to one sample, sequenced in a study of blood T cells in healthy people across ages. A sample-barcoded 5' primer and a J-beta primer mix were used in a second PCR of roughly 7 to 12 cycles. In TCRdb, the 5' RACE reads were re-called with MiXCR into one record per CDR3 protein. The sample holds approximately 1.5 million distinct CDR3 sequences, approximately 43% seen once. Sequencing was done on a sample of blood. These TCRs come from a woman aged 18-29 years in good health.

In this sample, this clonotype turned up a few times. This chain connects TRBV4-2 to TRBJ1-2, with unresolved D. Germline V gene lookup returns CDR1 LGHNA and CDR2 YNFKEQ. This CDR3 has 15 residues. V was pared by 1 base and J by 5 bases, with 14 bases between. In DNA, the CDR3 is TGTGCCAGCAGCCAAGTGTTTTCGGTGCCGTATGGCTACACCTTC. Translation: CASSQVFSVPYGYTF.

V is TRBV4-1 and J is TRBJ2-1; weak D call: TRBD2 (6 bases). The J call may be mistaken, given a closer DNA end match to TRBJ2-7. In germline, CDR1 is MGHRA, CDR2 YSYEKL. The CDR3 covers 17 residues. The CDR3 loop is CASSQDLGGVSYNEQYF. DNA of the CDR3: TGCGCCAGCAGCCAAGATCTTGGCGGGGTATCCTACAATGAGCAGTACTTC.

The chain uses TRBV20-1 and TRBJ2-1, with D perhaps matching TRBD1 (5 bases). This CDR3 contains 15 residues. Trimming shortened V by 6 bases and J by 6 bases, and 21 bases separated the two germline ends. Germline CDR1 is DFQATT and CDR2 is SNEGSKA (reference sequence). In DNA form, the CDR3 reads TGCAGTGCAACACCTAGGACAATTCACTGCAATGAGCAGTTCTTC. The encoded protein is CSATPRTIHCNEQFF.

The chain recombines TRBV4-3 with TRBJ2-1; 11 bases align to TRBD2. CDR3 size: 19 residues. The V and J ends lost 0 bases and 4 bases, in that order; junction bases with no gene match: 11. The germline gives CDR1 LGHNA, CDR2 YSLEER. The CDR3 sequence is CASSQDRGLAGGLYNEQFF. The CDR3 DNA is TGCGCCAGCAGCCAAGATCGGGGATTAGCGGGGGGGTTGTACAATGAGCAGTTCTTC.

The chain uses TRBV12-3 or TRBV12-4 and TRBJ2-1; 12 bases agree with TRBD2. Unmatched junction bases numbered 4, after V lost 7 bases and J lost 3 bases. This CDR3 spans 15 amino acids. DNA for the CDR3: TGTGCCAGCACCCTGACTAGCGGGAGCTACAATGAGCAGTTCTTC. Its translation: CASTLTSGSYNEQFF.

This clonotype was seen repeatedly, ten times or more. The V gene is TRBV6-1, the J gene TRBJ1-2; 9 bases fit TRBD1. The CDR3 is 18 residues long. Germline loops: CDR1 MNHNS, CDR2 SASEGT. The junction had 15 bases not matched to a gene; V was cut back by 2 bases and J by 5 bases. CDR3 sequence (DNA): TGTGCCAGCAGTGAATCCCCCGGGACAGGGAGGATATGGTATGGCTACACCTTC. Amino acid sequence: CASSESPGTGRIWYGYTF.

The chain combines TRBV7-2 with TRBJ2-3, with TRBD2 matching 7 bases. CDR3 length: 12 residues. Germline CDR1 reads SGHTA; CDR2 reads FQGNSA. Trimming removed 5 bases from V and 10 bases from J; junction bases left unmatched: 6. The DNA of the CDR3 is TGTGCCAGCAGCGCAACTAGCGTCCCGCAGTATTTT. It yields the protein CASSATSVPQYF.

The V gene is TRBV10-3, the J gene TRBJ2-7, with 9 bases fitting TRBD1. Germline loops: CDR1 ENHRY, CDR2 SYGVKD. This CDR3 has 13 residues. V trimming: 6 bases; J trimming: 6 bases; junction bases outside the gene matches: 6. The CDR3, as DNA: TGTGCCATCAGCGGGACAGGGAAGGGCGAGCAGTACTTC. It specifies CAISGTGKGEQYF.

This chain uses TRBV3-1 with TRBJ1-2, with unresolved D. Trimming removed 3 bases from V and 5 bases from J, with 13 bases in between. CDR1 is LGHDT and CDR2 is YNNKEL in the germline V gene (reference sequence). The length of the CDR3 is 14 residues. The CDR3 reads CASSHRTGRYGYTF. For the CDR3, the DNA is TGTGCCAGCAGCCACCGGACGGGGAGGTATGGCTACACCTTC.

CDR3 DNA: TGTGCCAGCAGCCAAGATACTGAGACAGGATCTGGCTACACCTTC. Translation: CASSQDTETGSGYTF. This chain connects TRBV4-2 to TRBJ1-2; maybe TRBD1 (6 bases). The ends were cut back, 0 bases at V and 7 bases at J, with 15 bases in the middle. Germline V gives CDR1 LGHNA, CDR2 YNFKEQ. This CDR3 has 15 residues.

Of note for this clonotype: Sequence at one end of the junction differs from germline and may be a read error. V gene TRBV9 combines with J gene TRBJ2-1; no firm D call. The CDR3 loop spans 15 amino acids. Germline values: CDR1 SGDLS, CDR2 YYNGEE. CDR3 protein: CASSVEPNSYSEQFF. CDR3 coding DNA: TGTGCCAGCAGCGTAGAGCCCAACAGCTACAGTGAGCAGTTCTTC.

CDR3 loop: CASSSPFAGKLFF. The DNA of the CDR3 is TGTGCCAGCAGCTCGCCTTTTGCAGGAAAACTGTTTTTT. The rearrangement links TRBV7-9 to TRBJ1-4; D not resolved. The CDR3 is 13 amino acids. The V and J ends lost 4 bases and 10 bases respectively, with 13 bases between them. CDR1 is SEHNR and CDR2 is FQNEAQ in the germline V gene (reference sequence).

The rearrangement links TRBV4-1 to TRBJ2-2, with D tentatively TRBD2 (5 bases). The CDR3 has 16 amino acids. Trimming took off 0 bases at V and 4 bases at J, with 12 bases between the two ends. Germline V gene lookup returns CDR1 MGHRA and CDR2 YSYEKL. The CDR3 DNA follows: TGCGCCAGCAGCCAAGATGGACGGGGTCGCACCGGGGAGCTGTTTTTT. Protein sequence: CASSQDGRGRTGELFF.

This clonotype was detected many times. The V and J genes are TRBV7-2 and TRBJ2-5; a weak D match, TRBD1 (6 bases). The CDR3 covers 14 residues. With 3 bases removed from V and 5 bases from J, the gap between germline ends came to 13 bases. Per the germline V gene, CDR1 is SGHTA and CDR2 is FQGNSA. The CDR3, as DNA: TGTGCCAGCAGCTTCGCAGGGGTCGGTGAGACCCAGTACTTC. This gives the protein CASSFAGVGETQYF.

This clonotype has only a few counts. A much larger clone is a single base away; this may be a read error. The J gene is TRBJ2-5, the V gene TRBV12-3 or TRBV12-4; 8 bases align to TRBD1. The CDR3 has 15 residues. J lost 11 bases, V lost 5 bases, and 16 bases had no gene match. The CDR3 DNA reads as TGTGCCAGCAGTCCCCCCGGACAGGGAGTCAATGAGCAGTACTTC. Protein sequence: CASSPPGQGVNEQYF.

The V and J genes are TRBV4-3 and TRBJ1-2, with TRBD1 matching over 11 bases. J gave up 6 bases and V 5 bases, and 5 bases lay outside the gene matches. CDR3 length: 14 residues. Germline CDR1 is LGHNA and CDR2 is YSLEER. The CDR3 sequence: CASSEDRGRDGYTF. CDR3 sequence (DNA): TGCGCCAGCAGCGAGGACAGGGGGCGGGATGGCTACACCTTC.

V usage is TRBV5-1 and J usage is TRBJ2-1, with D tentatively TRBD2 (6 bases). The V gene's germline CDR1 is SGHRS and CDR2 YFSETQ. The ends were cut back, 0 bases at V and 6 bases at J, with 13 bases in the middle. The CDR3 is 15 residues long. CDR3 in DNA: TGCGCCAGCAGCTTGGCCCCCGCGGGGAGCAATGAGCAGTTCTTC. Translating it yields CASSLAPAGSNEQFF. Combining the CDR3 with reference TRBV5-1 and TRBJ2-1 gives the whole variable domain KAGVTQTPRYLIKTRGQQVTLSCSPISGHRSVSWYQQTPGQGLQFLFEYFSETQRNKGNFPGRFSGRQFSNSRSEMNVSTLELGDSALYLCASSLAPAGSNEQFFGPGTRLTVL.